These T cell receptor beta chains were read from a single sample in a study of prognosis after radiotherapy for stage I lung cancer. Each CDR3 protein is one row after TCRdb ran MiXCR on the multiplex PCR reads. The sample has 20,000 or so distinct CDR3 sequences; approximately 28% are singletons. The sample here was PBMCs, taken before or after stereotactic body radiation therapy (not recorded which). The receptor set was obtained from a donor older than 45 with non-small cell lung cancer. The CDR3 runs from the conserved cysteine through the conserved F or W. Each record gives: D gene, V gene, clone size, J gene, CDR3 DNA, CDR3 protein. D genes are given only for firm matches. Size values are once, few and many counts, or a class for expanded clones, and some rows have none.

>.|TRBV20-1|medium-sized|TRBJ2-3
TGCAGTGCGGAGACGTCAGATACGCAGTATTTT
CSAETSDTQYF
>.|TRBV7-2|many|TRBJ2-4
TGTGCCAGCAAGGGAAACCCCAAAAACATTCAGTACTTC
CASKGNPKNIQYF
>.|TRBV6-1|many|TRBJ2-7
TGTGCCAGCAGATCAACAGGGACCCACGAGCAGTACTTC
CASRSTGTHEQYF
>TRBD2|TRBV7-6|many|TRBJ2-3
TGTGCCAGCAGCCCTGGACTAGCGAGTAGCACAGATACGCAGTATTTT
CASSPGLASSTDTQYF
>.|TRBV19|many|TRBJ1-5
TGTGCCAGTAACGACATGAGCAATCAGCCCCAGCATTTT
CASNDMSNQPQHF
>TRBD1|TRBV30|many|TRBJ1-4
TGTGCCTGGAGTGACCGGGACAGGGGGCGAAAACTGTTTTTT
CAWSDRDRGRKLFF
>.|TRBV28|once|TRBJ2-1
TGTGCCCAGGAGGGGGGAGTGCAGGGTGAGCAGTTCTTC
CAQEGGVQGEQFF
>TRBD2|TRBV18|many|TRBJ2-7
TGTGCCAGCTCACCGGGACTAGCGGTAGTTGAGCAGTACTTC
CASSPGLAVVEQYF
>.|TRBV30|many|TRBJ2-1
TGTGCCTGGAGTCCTGTTGATAGGGGCGACAATGAGCAGTTCTTC
CAWSPVDRGDNEQFF
>TRBD1|TRBV18|many|TRBJ2-7
TGTGCCAGCTCACCCGGGACAGGGGGTAGCGAGCAGTACTTC
CASSPGTGGSEQYF
>.|TRBV27|.|TRBJ2-1
TGTGCCAGCAGCCAAACAGCATGGTCCCATTATCAGTTCTTC
CASSQTAWSHYQFF
>.|TRBV2|many|TRBJ1-1
TGTGCCAGCAGTGAAGAGGGTGGGGCTTTCTTT
CASSEEGGAFF